This T cell receptor beta chain was found in a study of shared clonotypes between healthy human individuals. Naive CD8 populations comprised CD45RO-negative cells positively selected for CCR7, excluding terminally differentiated effector memory CD45RA+ cells. Germline loops: CDR1 LNHDA, CDR2 SQIVND (reference sequence). Between the trimmed V and J ends, which lost 1 base and 5 bases, there was a span of 17 bases. The CDR3 has 16 residues. Assay: immunoSEQ multiplex PCR; the TCRdb copy retains only in-frame clones and omits some. The table lists roughly 850,000 clones, roughly 96% of them singletons, with around 0.25% in the top ten. As concerns this clone: What it binds is unknown.

Study observations and caveats: Rarefaction revealed incomplete sorted-subset sequencing despite large depth.

The chain combines TRBV19 with TRBJ1-1; no reliable D call. The sample taken for sequencing was naive CD8+ T cells sorted from blood. The sequence came from a man aged 25 to 45 in good health. The CDR3 region has the DNA TGTGCCAGTAGTATAGGAGGGAATGGTTTGGGAACTGAAGCTTTCTTT. It is translated as CASSIGGNGLGTEAFF.